The 13 T cell receptor beta chains below come from one sample, sequenced in a study of sequential checkpoint blockade in melanoma. Assay used: immunoSEQ multiplex PCR; TCRdb lists only in-frame clones, some missing. The sample records about 11,000 clones, 74% being singletons. Described treatment: randomized to nivolumab then ipilimumab (arm A) or the reverse (arm B). The sequencing used CD8+ T cells sorted from blood (inferred from file names), collected from a patient given nivolumab and ipilimumab in sequence. Receptors originate from a human donor with melanoma.

The genes are TRBV19 and TRBJ2-3, with a weak D call TRBD2 (5 bases). The V end lost 5 bases, the J end lost 1 base, and 13 bases lay between the germline ends. This CDR3 is 15 amino acids long. CDR1 is LNHDA and CDR2 is SQIVND in the germline V gene (reference sequence). As DNA, the CDR3 is TGTGCCAGTAGTTTCAGCCTAGCAGGCACAGATACGCAGTATTTT. Protein product: CASSFSLAGTDTQYF.

This clone was observed once. The J gene is TRBJ2-7, the V gene TRBV19, with 8 nucleotides matching TRBD2. The CDR3 consists of 15 residues. With V trimmed by 3 bases and J by 1 base, 5 bases remained unmatched. Germline CDR1 is LNHDA and CDR2 is SQIVND (reference sequence). CDR3 sequence reads: CASSILAGGSYEQYF. Written as DNA, the CDR3 is TGTGCCAGTAGTATCCTCGCGGGAGGATCCTACGAGCAGTACTTC.

The V call is TRBV7-9, the J call TRBJ1-5, with D unclear. Germline V gene sequence: CDR1 SEHNR, CDR2 FQNEAQ (reference sequence). CDR3 length: 12 residues. The ends were cut back, 3 bases at V and 5 bases at J, with 5 bases in the middle. In DNA form, the CDR3 reads TGTGCCAGCAGCTTTCCCGATCAGCCCCAGCATTTT. This translates into CASSFPDQPQHF.

The rearrangement uses TRBV7-9 and TRBJ2-2, with a tentative D call TRBD2 (5 bases). V lost 2 bases and J lost 7, with 14 bases in between. This CDR3 has 15 residues. CDR1 is SEHNR, CDR2 FQNEAQ, per germline (reference sequence). The CDR3 reads CASSLKSDYHGELFF. Written as DNA, the CDR3 is TGTGCCAGCAGCTTAAAGTCAGACTACCACGGGGAGCTGTTTTTT. The full variable domain, its missing parts supplied by reference TRBV7-9 and TRBJ2-2, is DTGVSQNPRHKITKRGQNVTFRCDPISEHNRLYWYRQTLGQGPEFLTYFQNEAQLEKSRLLSDRFSAERPKGSFSTLEIQRTEQGDSAMYLCASSLKSDYHGELFFGEGSRLTVL.

V and J are TRBV10-2 and TRBJ2-7, with D perhaps TRBD1 (7 bases). This CDR3 spans 16 amino acids. Germline-derived CDR1 and CDR2 are WSHSY and SAAADI. V lost 5 bases and J 5 bases, leaving 22 bases between the germline ends. The CDR3 DNA follows: TGCGCCAGCAGTAACCCGCGGGGCAGGGGGGAAGACGAGCAGTACTTC. Its translation: CASSNPRGRGEDEQYF.

A single count supports this clone. The chain couples TRBV5-5 to TRBJ2-7, with D perhaps matching TRBD2 (6 bases). Looked up from germline, CDR1 is SGHKS and CDR2 is YYEKEE (reference sequence). This CDR3 region has 13 residues. Between the trimmed V and J ends, which lost 7 bases and 6 bases, there was a span of 17 bases. The CDR3 loop reads CASVWVEEGEQYF. In DNA form, the CDR3 reads TGTGCCAGCGTCTGGGTCGAGGAGGGCGAGCAGTACTTC.

The J gene is TRBJ2-5, the V gene TRBV6-5; 11 bases align to TRBD2. The length of the CDR3 is 15 residues. V gave up 4 bases and J gave up 4 bases; unmatched junction bases: 5. Germline-derived CDR1 and CDR2 are MNHEY and SVGAGI. DNA of the CDR3: TGTGCCAGCAGTTCTAGCGGGGGGACGGGAGAGACCCAGTACTTC. It encodes CASSSSGGTGETQYF.

The rearrangement links TRBV2 to TRBJ2-7; TRBD1 matches 9 bases. The CDR3 runs 15 residues. V lost 3 bases and J lost 1; bases outside the gene matches: 4. Germline lookup yields CDR1 SNHLY and CDR2 FYNNEI. The CDR3 DNA reads TGTGCCAGCAGTGAGGACAGGGGACCTTCCTACGAGCAGTACTTC. Encoded protein: CASSEDRGPSYEQYF. Combining the CDR3 with reference TRBV2 and TRBJ2-7 gives the whole variable domain EPEVTQTPSHQVTQMGQEVILRCVPISNHLYFYWYRQILGQKVEFLVSFYNNEISEKSEIFDDQFSVERPDGSNFTLKIRSTKLEDSAMYFCASSEDRGPSYEQYFGPGTRLTVT.

The chain combines TRBV19 with TRBJ2-7; TRBD1 agrees at 7 bases. CDR1 is LNHDA, CDR2 SQIVND, per germline (reference sequence). V trimming: 5 bases; J trimming: 2 bases; junction bases outside the gene matches: 6. The CDR3 loop spans 14 amino acids. Here the CDR3 DNA reads TGTGCCAGTAGTTTCAAACAGGGGCCCTACGAGCAGTACTTC. Its protein product is CASSFKQGPYEQYF.

The rearrangement links TRBV9 to TRBJ1-5; no clear D gene. From germline, CDR1 is SGDLS and CDR2 YYNGEE. The CDR3 extends over 15 amino acids. V was clipped by 3 bases and J by 0 bases, with 10 bases between them. The CDR3 sequence: CASSEGGNSNQPQHF. CDR3 in DNA: TGTGCCAGCAGCGAGGGAGGAAATAGCAATCAGCCCCAGCATTTT.

This clone was recorded only once. The CDR3 sequence is CASSEPRDWRHYGYTF. The CDR3 DNA is TGTGCCAGCAGTGAGCCCCGGGACTGGAGGCACTATGGCTACACCTTC. This chain connects TRBV6-1 to TRBJ1-2; tentatively, D is TRBD1 (5 bases). This CDR3 has 16 residues. Trimming removed 3 bases at V and 3 bases at J, with 17 bases between. Germline V gene data show CDR1 as MNHNS and CDR2 as SASEGT.

The chain has TRBV5-1 and TRBJ2-7; the D gene is possibly TRBD2 (5 bases). Germline loops: CDR1 SGHRS, CDR2 YFSETQ. Between the trimmed V and J ends, which lost 0 bases and 3 bases, there was a span of 10 bases. This CDR3 region has 14 residues. The CDR3 region has the DNA TGCGCCAGCAGCTTGGGAGTCGGGATCTACGAGCAGTACTTC. It translates to CASSLGVGIYEQYF.

The chain has TRBV5-8 and TRBJ2-5, with D possibly matching TRBD1 (6 bases). The CDR3 is 13 amino acids. Germline CDR1 is SGHTS and CDR2 is YDEGEE. Between the trimmed V and J ends, which lost 4 bases and 5 bases, there was a span of 12 bases. This CDR3 reads CASSQQGRETQYF. The CDR3 DNA is TGTGCCAGCAGCCAACAGGGTCGGGAGACCCAGTACTTC.